This record concerns one T cell receptor (beta chain) sequence. As yet, its antigen is unknown. This sample was taken from a study of Tregs in tolerant kidney transplant recipients. Findings and limits, study-wide: The small number of patients limits these findings pending further validation. The most relevant donor-specific Treg TCRbeta repertoire apparently came from expansion with activated donor B cells. Biological reproducibility was not directly addressed, but technical replication error appeared minimal.

Thawed PBMCs were FACS-sorted into unstimulated CD4+CD25+CD127- regulatory T cells, CD4+CD25- non-regulatory cells, CD4 and CD8 cells. The method was immunoSEQ multiplex PCR; TCRdb's version includes in-frame clones alone and lacks a portion of them. The sample records around 230,000 clones, about four fifths being singletons. This sequence was found in a human donor in good health. The sequencing input was CD4+ T cells from blood.

The CDR3 nucleotides read TGCGCCAGCAGCTTCTCTGGGGGGCCCTCCTACAATGAGCAGTTCTTC. It specifies CASSFSGGPSYNEQFF. The J gene is TRBJ2-1, the V gene TRBV5-1; D assignment may be TRBD1 or TRBD2 (6 bases each). The CDR3 totals 16 residues. In germline, CDR1 is SGHRS, CDR2 YFSETQ. V lost 2 bases, J lost 0 bases, and 12 bases lay in between.